The 22 T cell receptor beta chains given below trace back to one sample, sequenced in a study of blood T cell repertoires in COVID-19. Here immunoSEQ multiplex PCR was the method, and the copy in TCRdb shows in-frame clones only, minus some. Of roughly 500,000 clones listed, 80% to 90% are singletons. Input material: peripheral blood. These receptors all stem from a man aged 18 to 29 with COVID-19, enrolled during active disease.

This clone was picked up a small number of times. The V call is TRBV7-9, the J call TRBJ2-2, with TRBD1 matching 8 bases. V dropped 3 bases and J dropped 5; count of bases not matched to a gene: 8. This CDR3 has 16 residues. Germline loops: CDR1 SEHNR, CDR2 FQNEAQ (reference sequence). CDR3 protein: CASSFPTQGGTGELFF. CDR3 DNA: TGTGCCAGCAGCTTCCCTACACAGGGGGGAACCGGGGAGCTGTTTTTT.

This rearrangement joins TRBV28 to TRBJ2-2; 10 bases are shared with TRBD2. The CDR3 is 17 amino acids. CDR1 is MDHEN and CDR2 is SYDVKM in the germline V gene. The V segment lost 6 bases and the J segment 5 bases; nucleotides outside the gene matches: 12. CDR3 residues: CASSTIRTSGTTGELFF. CDR3 nucleotides: TGTGCCAGCAGCACCATTAGAACTAGCGGGACGACCGGGGAGCTGTTTTTT.

V gene TRBV13 combines with J gene TRBJ2-1; D may be TRBD2 (5 bases). V dropped 0 bases and J dropped 10 bases, with 10 bases sitting between them. There are 13 residues in the CDR3. Germline CDR1 is PRHDT and CDR2 is FYEKMQ (reference sequence). The CDR3 loop is CASSLGPGGEQFF. CDR3 nucleotides: TGTGCCAGCAGCTTAGGCCCCGGAGGAGAGCAGTTCTTC. Full variable domain (missing parts from reference TRBV13 and TRBJ2-1): AAGVIQSPRHLIKEKRETATLKCYPIPRHDTVYWYQQGPGQDPQFLISFYEKMQSDKGSIPDRFSAQQFSDYHSELNMSSLELGDSALYFCASSLGPGGEQFFGPGTRLTVL.

This clone has a single count. The chain is built from TRBV6-5 and TRBJ1-3; TRBD1 matches at 11 bases. The CDR3 length is 16 residues. Germline V gene data show CDR1 as MNHEY and CDR2 as SVGAGI. Trimming cost V 4 bases and J 6 bases; bases outside gene matches: 8. The DNA of the CDR3 is TGTGCCAGCAGTTCCGCCGGGACAGGGGGATCAAACACCATATATTTT. As protein: CASSSAGTGGSNTIYF.

The chain has TRBV7-2 and TRBJ1-2, with 7 positions matching TRBD1. After removal of 5 bases from V and 4 bases from J, the junction contained 10 bases not matched to a gene. The CDR3 sequence is 15 residues long. Germline assignment: CDR1 SGHTA and CDR2 FQGNSA. The CDR3 sequence is CASSPGRDRTYGYTF. DNA for the CDR3: TGTGCCAGCAGCCCCGGCCGGGACAGAACCTATGGCTACACCTTC.

This clone came up a few times. The chain carries TRBV28 and TRBJ1-1; D not certain. Germline V gene lookup returns CDR1 MDHEN and CDR2 SYDVKM. The ends were cut back, 8 bases at V and 1 base at J, with 8 bases in the middle. The CDR3 spans 12 residues. CDR3 residues: CASCQENTEAFF. CDR3 DNA: TGTGCCAGCTGTCAGGAGAACACTGAAGCTTTCTTT.

The rearrangement joins TRBV19 to TRBJ2-4, with D possibly being TRBD1 (5 bases). From germline, CDR1 is LNHDA and CDR2 SQIVND (reference sequence). This CDR3 is built from 16 residues. V was trimmed by 1 base and J by 3 bases, leaving 13 bases between them. The CDR3 sequence: CASSIAPGLDKNIQYF. In DNA form, the CDR3 reads TGTGCCAGTAGTATAGCGCCAGGGTTGGACAAAAACATTCAGTACTTC.

The chain employs TRBV3-1 (or the pseudogene TRBV3-2) and TRBJ2-5, with 13 nucleotides matching TRBD2. Germline loops: CDR1 LGHDT, CDR2 YNNKEL (reference sequence). The J segment lost 1 base and the V segment lost 1 base, leaving 12 bases of the junction unmatched. CDR3 length equals 20 residues. The CDR3 DNA reads as TGTGCCAGCAGCCAAGTTTTAACTAGCGGGGGGGGTAAGGGCCAAGAGACCCAGTACTTC. Translated: CASSQVLTSGGGKGQETQYF.

J is TRBJ2-5 and V is TRBV4-2; TRBD2 matches at 8 bases. Per germline, CDR1 LGHNA and CDR2 YNFKEQ. V shed 0 bases, J shed 3 bases, and the junction held 6 bases outside the gene matches. This CDR3 spans 16 amino acids. CDR3 bases: TGTGCCAGCAGCCAAGACGCGGGAGGTGGGAAAGAGACCCAGTACTTC. It encodes CASSQDAGGGKETQYF.

V and J are TRBV19 and TRBJ1-1, with D possibly matching TRBD1 (6 bases). Trimming shortened V by 5 bases and J by 1 base, and 14 bases separated the two germline ends. Germline V lookup: CDR1 LNHDA, CDR2 SQIVND (reference sequence). CDR3 length: 15 residues. This CDR3 reads CASSPGRGKNTEAFF. CDR3 DNA: TGTGCCAGTAGTCCAGGCAGGGGCAAGAACACTGAAGCTTTCTTT.

The chain uses TRBV5-1 and TRBJ2-7; D call uncertain. CDR3 length: 13 residues. Germline CDR1 and CDR2: SGHRS and YFSETQ. V was pared by 0 bases and J by 5 bases, with 9 bases between. The CDR3 region is CASSLASQNEQYF. The CDR3 nucleotides are TGCGCCAGCAGCTTGGCTTCCCAGAACGAGCAGTACTTC. The complete variable domain, with remaining parts taken from reference TRBV5-1 and TRBJ2-7, reads KAGVTQTPRYLIKTRGQQVTLSCSPISGHRSVSWYQQTPGQGLQFLFEYFSETQRNKGNFPGRFSGRQFSNSRSEMNVSTLELGDSALYLCASSLASQNEQYFGPGTRLTVT.

The J gene is TRBJ1-2, the V gene TRBV2; tentatively, D is TRBD1 (5 bases). This CDR3 contains 13 residues. V lost 0 bases, J lost 6 bases, and 8 bases lay in between. The V gene's germline CDR1 is SNHLY and CDR2 FYNNEI. CDR3 sequence: CASSEATTDGYTF. Written as DNA, the CDR3 is TGTGCCAGCAGTGAAGCGACGACAGATGGCTACACCTTC.

J is TRBJ1-1 and V is TRBV4-2, with 10 bases that match TRBD1. The CDR3 is 16 residues long. The germline V gene encodes CDR1 LGHNA and CDR2 YNFKEQ. The trim removed 3 bases at V and 4 bases at J, leaving 8 bases unmatched. The CDR3 sequence is CASSHADRGISTEAFF. The CDR3 DNA reads as TGTGCCAGCAGCCATGCGGACAGGGGGATTAGCACTGAAGCTTTCTTT.

The chain combines TRBV19 with TRBJ2-2, with D possibly TRBD1 on 5 matching bases. This CDR3 contains 13 residues. The germline V and J ends were trimmed by 8 bases and 7 bases, with 14 bases remaining between them. Germline CDR1 and CDR2: LNHDA and SQIVND (reference sequence). The CDR3 region is CASQSGAYGELFF. DNA of the CDR3: TGTGCCAGTCAAAGTGGGGCCTACGGGGAGCTGTTTTTT.

This clone was detected once. This sequence joins TRBV10-3 and TRBJ1-2; TRBD1 matches 7 bases. Per the germline V gene, CDR1 is ENHRY and CDR2 is SYGVKD. There are 12 residues in the CDR3. The V gene end was trimmed by 2 bases and the J gene end by 8 bases; junction bases not matched to a gene: 2. CDR3 protein: CAISEEGQGYTF. Here the CDR3 DNA reads TGTGCCATCAGTGAGGAGGGACAGGGCTACACCTTC.

A note on this clone: The same CDR3 can be traced to other DNA sequences in this sample. The chain carries TRBV9 and TRBJ2-1; possibly TRBD1 for D (5 bases). Per the germline V gene, CDR1 is SGDLS and CDR2 is YYNGEE. Between the trimmed V and J ends, which lost 4 bases and 4 bases, there was a span of 9 bases. The CDR3 has 13 amino acids. The CDR3 loop is CASSLTGYNEQFF. As DNA, the CDR3 is TGTGCCAGCAGCTTAACAGGTTACAATGAGCAGTTCTTC.

The rearrangement joins TRBV7-2 to TRBJ2-5; 8 bases map to TRBD2. Germline V lookup: CDR1 SGHTA, CDR2 FQGNSA. This CDR3 contains 14 residues. V was clipped by 5 bases and J by 5 bases; unmatched bases: 7. The CDR3 bases are TGTGCCAGCAGCCCCGGGGGGGCCCGGGAGACCCAGTACTTC. It specifies CASSPGGARETQYF.

The rearrangement uses TRBV9 and TRBJ2-5; D call uncertain. Trimming shortened V by 0 bases and J by 3 bases, and 9 bases separated the two germline ends. The CDR3 runs 14 residues. The V gene's germline CDR1 is SGDLS and CDR2 YYNGEE. CDR3 in amino acids: CASSVASSEETQYF. Written as DNA, the CDR3 is TGTGCCAGCAGCGTAGCTTCCAGTGAAGAGACCCAGTACTTC. Filled out from reference TRBV9 and TRBJ2-5, the complete variable domain reads DSGVTQTPKHLITATGQRVTLRCSPRSGDLSVYWYQQSLDQGLQFLIQYYNGEERAKGNILERFSAQQFPDLHSELNLSSLELGDSALYFCASSVASSEETQYFGPGTRLLVL.

The V gene is TRBV5-1, the J gene TRBJ2-1; TRBD2 matches at 8 bases. The V and J ends lost 2 bases and 3 bases, in that order; junction bases with no gene match: 19. CDR3 length: 20 residues. Germline values: CDR1 SGHRS, CDR2 YFSETQ. The CDR3 sequence is CASSFTHSTGGPNVYNEQFF. CDR3 in DNA: TGCGCCAGCAGCTTTACTCATTCGACGGGAGGGCCCAATGTCTACAATGAGCAGTTCTTC.

This rearrangement joins TRBV6-5 to TRBJ1-5; D unresolved. V shed 6 bases and J shed 5 bases, with 14 bases lying between them. The CDR3 is made up of 14 amino acids. Looked up from germline, CDR1 is MNHEY and CDR2 is SVGAGI. CDR3 residues: CASRRTGGDQPQHF. CDR3 nucleotides: TGTGCCAGCAGGCGGACGGGCGGGGATCAGCCCCAGCATTTT.

CDR3 DNA: TGTGCCAGCAGGCGACAGAGTAACAATGAGCAGTTCTTC. This codes for CASRRQSNNEQFF. The rearrangement uses TRBV12-3 or TRBV12-4 and TRBJ2-1, with D possibly being TRBD1 (5 bases). The V end was cut by 6 bases, the J end by 5 bases, with 11 bases between. This CDR3 is 13 amino acids long.

Only one count was recorded for this clone. The chain couples TRBV19 to TRBJ2-7, with 9 bases lining up with TRBD1. Germline lookup yields CDR1 LNHDA and CDR2 SQIVND (reference sequence). The V segment lost 5 bases and the J segment 0 bases; nucleotides outside the gene matches: 5. CDR3 length equals 15 residues. The CDR3 bases are TGTGCCAGTAGTCGCGACAGGGGGAGCTCCTACGAGCAGTACTTC. It yields the protein CASSRDRGSSYEQYF.